This section outlines one TCR beta chain sequence together with its context. Its antigen is unidentified. The method was immunoSEQ multiplex PCR; TCRdb's version includes in-frame clones alone and lacks a portion of them. This sample carries about 120,000 clones, more than 75% of them seen once, and the ten largest clones take approximately 4.9%. This entry belongs to a study of cytomegalovirus exposure and HLA in healthy donors. The overall study: According to later analysis, the same platform produced the 120 validation and approximately 700 first-cohort repertoires. Points from the study as a whole: Reportedly, cytomegalovirus status was diagnosed with high sensitivity and specificity. CMV antigen specificity of three CMV-associated chains was confirmed in vitro.

This receptor was taken from a man between 18 and 35 years old in good health and CMV-seronegative. Sequencing was done on a sample of PBMCs.

The chain's CDR3 is CASSRAGGSSYEQYF. CDR3 DNA sequence: TGTGCCAGCAGCCGGGCGGGGGGAAGCTCCTACGAGCAGTACTTC. The gene calls are TRBV14 and TRBJ2-7; 8 nucleotides line up with TRBD2. V lost 4 bases and J lost 0; bases outside the gene matches: 5. The CDR3 has 15 residues. CDR1 and CDR2 (germline): SGHDN, FVKESK. Filled out from reference TRBV14 and TRBJ2-7, the complete variable domain reads EAGVTQFPSHSVIEKGQTVTLRCDPISGHDNLYWYRRVMGKEIKFLLHFVKESKQDESGMPNNRFLAERTGGTYSTLKVQPAELEDSGVYFCASSRAGGSSYEQYFGPGTRLTVT.